This passage covers 27 T cell receptor beta chains from one sample sequenced in a study of identifying expanded T cells in peripheral blood. Data came from immunoSEQ multiplex PCR; TCRdb stores just in-frame clones and leaves some out. The sample has tens of thousands of clones, 88% seen once; the top ten hold under 6%. The material sequenced was blood. These receptor sequences come from a person between 18 and 75 years old in good health.

The gene calls are TRBV6-5 and TRBJ1-5; a possible D gene is TRBD1 (6 bases). V dropped 10 bases and J dropped 0 bases, with 13 bases sitting between them. The CDR3 loop spans 14 amino acids. Looked up from germline, CDR1 is MNHEY and CDR2 is SVGAGI. The CDR3 here is CATRGGNSNQPQHF. CDR3 sequence (DNA): TGTGCCACCCGAGGGGGTAATAGCAATCAGCCCCAGCATTTT.

The chain combines TRBV7-9 with TRBJ1-2; 10 positions agree with TRBD1. CDR1 and CDR2 (germline): SEHNR, FQNEAQ (reference sequence). The CDR3 is 16 amino acids. J lost 2 bases, V lost 8 bases, and 11 bases had no gene match. This CDR3 reads CASLRTGGVRNYGYTF. The DNA for the CDR3 is TGTGCCAGCCTCCGGACAGGGGGTGTAAGAAACTATGGCTACACCTTC.

V is TRBV4-2 and J is TRBJ2-7; D is possibly TRBD2 (6 bases). Germline loops: CDR1 LGHNA, CDR2 YNFKEQ. The V gene lost 4 bases and the J gene lost 0 bases, with 16 bases spanning the gap. The CDR3 contains 16 residues. CDR3 sequence reads: CASSPLGIAASYEQYF. CDR3 DNA sequence: TGTGCCAGCAGCCCCCTTGGTATAGCGGCCTCCTACGAGCAGTACTTC.

The J gene is TRBJ1-1, the V gene TRBV11-2; 9 positions match TRBD1. Losses at the gene ends were 5 bases for V and 12 bases for J; bases not matched to a gene: 7. Germline CDR1 and CDR2: SGHAT and FQNNGV. The CDR3 is 12 residues long. CDR3 sequence: CASSRGQGRTFF. CDR3 bases: TGTGCCAGCAGCCGTGGACAGGGGCGAACTTTCTTT.

This chain links TRBV15 with TRBJ2-7; TRBD1 matches 9 bases. V trimming: 8 bases; J trimming: 5 bases; junction bases outside the gene matches: 25. The germline V gene has CDR1 LNHNV and CDR2 YYDKDF (reference sequence). CDR3 length: 19 amino acids. The chain's CDR3 is CATGKRPKVTGGSFHEQYF. The CDR3 nucleotides are TGTGCCACCGGGAAAAGACCCAAAGTCACAGGGGGCAGTTTCCACGAGCAGTACTTC.

The chain uses TRBV6-1 and TRBJ2-7, with D possibly TRBD1 on 6 matching bases. CDR1 MNHNS and CDR2 SASEGT come from the germline V gene. V gave up 8 bases and J gave up 1 base, with 18 bases separating them. This CDR3 has 15 residues. The chain's CDR3 is CASAEGQISSYEQYF. The DNA for the CDR3 is TGTGCCAGCGCCGAAGGACAGATTAGTTCCTACGAGCAGTACTTC.

J is TRBJ2-2 and V is TRBV5-4; D may be TRBD2 (5 bases). The germline V and J ends were trimmed by 0 bases and 5 bases, with 11 bases remaining between them. The CDR3 has 15 amino acids. From germline, CDR1 is SGHNT and CDR2 YYREEE (reference sequence). In nucleotides, the CDR3 is TGTGCCAGCAGCTTGGTCGGGATAAAAACCGGGGAGCTGTTTTTT. Protein product: CASSLVGIKTGELFF.

The chain employs TRBV19 and TRBJ1-2; TRBD1 is a possible D gene (6 bases). Trimming removed 9 bases at V and 5 bases at J, with 25 bases between. CDR1 is LNHDA, CDR2 SQIVND, per germline (reference sequence). This CDR3 contains 16 residues. For the CDR3, the DNA is TGTGCCAGCAAAAACACCAGAACAGGGTCAGGGTATGGCTACACCTTC. It yields the protein CASKNTRTGSGYGYTF.

J is TRBJ1-6 and V is TRBV11-2; D unresolved. V lost 5 bases to trimming and J lost 6 bases, with 11 bases between them. CDR1 and CDR2 from the germline V gene are SGHAT and FQNNGV. CDR3 length: 14 amino acids. The DNA of the CDR3 is TGTGCCAGCAGCCACGGGCCGGTTAATTCACCCCTCCACTTT. Encoded protein: CASSHGPVNSPLHF. Combining the CDR3 with reference TRBV11-2 and TRBJ1-6 gives the whole variable domain EAGVAQSPRYKIIEKRQSVAFWCNPISGHATLYWYQQILGQGPKLLIQFQNNGVVDDSQLPKDRFSAERLKGVDSTLKIQPAKLEDSAVYLCASSHGPVNSPLHFGNGTRLTVT.

On this clone: Sequence at one end of the junction differs from germline and may be a read error. This rearrangement joins TRBV6-6 to TRBJ2-1, with TRBD1 identical over 7 bases. Germline V lookup: CDR1 MNHNY, CDR2 SVGAGI (reference sequence). This CDR3 comprises 12 residues. In nucleotides, the CDR3 is TGTGCCAGCAGTACCGACAGGGACCTACTCCTCTTC. This gives the protein CASSTDRDLLLF.

The J gene is TRBJ1-1, the V gene TRBV5-4; no clear D. The V end was cut by 3 bases, the J end by 0 bases, with 12 bases between. This CDR3 contains 15 residues. Germline V gene data show CDR1 as SGHNT and CDR2 as YYREEE (reference sequence). DNA of the CDR3: TGTGCCAGCAGCTCGCCCCAGGTAATGAACACTGAAGCTTTCTTT. Translation gives CASSSPQVMNTEAFF.

The rearrangement joins TRBV9 to TRBJ2-5; weak D call: TRBD1 (5 bases). Trimming pared 0 bases from V and 1 base from J, leaving 10 bases between. The CDR3 is 15 residues long. The germline gives CDR1 SGDLS, CDR2 YYNGEE. CDR3 loop: CASSVATGVQETQYF. As DNA, the CDR3 is TGTGCCAGCAGCGTAGCTACAGGAGTCCAAGAGACCCAGTACTTC.

The V call is TRBV6-5, the J call TRBJ2-2; 10 bases agree with TRBD2. CDR3 length: 14 residues. The V and J ends lost 8 bases and 4 bases, in that order; junction bases with no gene match: 4. Germline loops: CDR1 MNHEY, CDR2 SVGAGI. This CDR3 is CASRTSGLTGELFF. CDR3 bases: TGTGCCAGCCGGACTAGCGGACTCACCGGGGAGCTGTTTTTT.

The J gene is TRBJ1-3, the V gene TRBV30; the match to TRBD1 covers 8 bases. The junction had 2 bases not matched to a gene; V was cut back by 0 bases and J by 7 bases. The CDR3 runs 13 residues. CDR1 and CDR2 (germline): GTSNPN, SVGIG (reference sequence). The CDR3: CAWSVAGGNTIYF. The CDR3 DNA is TGTGCCTGGAGTGTTGCAGGGGGCAACACCATATATTTT.

J is TRBJ1-1 and V is TRBV4-1, with D perhaps TRBD1 (6 bases). The CDR3 is 19 amino acids. Trimming took off 0 bases at V and 1 base at J, with 21 bases between the two ends. Per germline, CDR1 MGHRA and CDR2 YSYEKL. As DNA, the CDR3 is TGCGCCAGCAGCCAAGATCGTTTTGGGGGTAGGGGGGCGAACACTGAAGCTTTCTTT. Protein sequence: CASSQDRFGGRGANTEAFF.

The V and J genes are TRBV6-6 and TRBJ1-1, with D possibly being TRBD1 (6 bases). Germline V gives CDR1 MNHNY, CDR2 SVGAGI (reference sequence). This CDR3 contains 16 residues. With 6 bases removed from V and 2 bases from J, the gap between germline ends came to 19 bases. CDR3 nucleotides: TGTGCCAGCAGCTCTACAGGGTACCTTCGCAACACTGAAGCTTTCTTT. Translating gives CASSSTGYLRNTEAFF.

The gene calls are TRBV14 and TRBJ2-1; perhaps TRBD2 as D (6 bases). Trimming removed 9 bases from V and 2 bases from J, with 11 bases in between. The CDR3 is made up of 13 amino acids. Germline assignment: CDR1 SGHDN and CDR2 FVKESK. CDR3 coding DNA: TGTGCCAGTCGGAGGGCCGCCTACAATGAGCAGTTCTTC. Translating gives CASRRAAYNEQFF.

The chain uses TRBV18 and TRBJ1-3; 7 nucleotides match TRBD1. V dropped 4 bases and J dropped 0; count of bases not matched to a gene: 15. Germline loops: CDR1 KGHSH, CDR2 LQKENI. The CDR3 is 19 amino acids. In DNA, the CDR3 is TGTGCCAGCTCACAATCCATCCCCGGACAGGCCAGCTCTGGAAACACCATATATTTT. Translation: CASSQSIPGQASSGNTIYF. The entire variable domain, with the rest obtained from reference TRBV18 and TRBJ1-3, is as follows: NAGVMQNPRHLVRRRGQEARLRCSPMKGHSHVYWYRQLPEEGLKFMVYLQKENIIDESGMPKERFSAEFPKEGPSILRIQQVVRGDSAAYFCASSQSIPGQASSGNTIYFGEGSWLTVV.

The gene calls are TRBV7-9 and TRBJ2-7, with TRBD1 identical over 7 bases. The germline gives CDR1 SEHNR, CDR2 FQNEAQ (reference sequence). The CDR3 loop spans 16 amino acids. The V segment lost 2 bases and the J segment 1 base; nucleotides outside the gene matches: 8. The CDR3 sequence is CASSLTPIQGSYEQYF. The DNA of the CDR3 is TGTGCCAGCAGCTTAACCCCCATACAGGGGTCCTACGAGCAGTACTTC.

The chain couples TRBV6-5 to TRBJ2-1; 9 positions match TRBD2. The CDR3 has 16 residues. In germline, CDR1 is MNHEY, CDR2 SVGAGI. V shed 0 bases, J shed 9 bases, and the junction held 9 bases outside the gene matches. The CDR3 is CASSYSAGGPSSEQFF. In DNA form, the CDR3 reads TGTGCCAGCAGTTACTCTGCGGGAGGGCCTTCAAGTGAGCAGTTCTTC.

V and J are TRBV11-2 and TRBJ2-1; D is unclear. The CDR3 consists of 13 residues. Germline V lookup: CDR1 SGHAT, CDR2 FQNNGV. Between the trimmed V and J ends, which lost 1 base and 6 bases, there was a span of 7 bases. CDR3 nucleotide sequence: TGTGCCAGCAGCTTAGTTTGGGTCAATGAGCAGTTCTTC. Translated: CASSLVWVNEQFF. The full variable domain, its missing parts supplied by reference TRBV11-2 and TRBJ2-1, is EAGVAQSPRYKIIEKRQSVAFWCNPISGHATLYWYQQILGQGPKLLIQFQNNGVVDDSQLPKDRFSAERLKGVDSTLKIQPAKLEDSAVYLCASSLVWVNEQFFGPGTRLTVL.

V and J are TRBV5-6 and TRBJ1-4, with D maybe TRBD1 (6 bases). The CDR3 length is 15 residues. CDR1 is SGHDT and CDR2 is YYEEEE in the germline V gene. Trimming removed 2 bases at V and 5 bases at J, with 13 bases between. CDR3 loop: CASSFLDRLNEKLFF. The CDR3 DNA reads as TGTGCCAGCAGCTTCTTGGACAGACTCAATGAAAAACTGTTTTTT.

The chain uses TRBV19 and TRBJ1-5; D call uncertain. V lost 1 base to trimming and J lost 5 bases, with 9 bases between them. The CDR3 sequence is 14 residues long. Germline V gives CDR1 LNHDA, CDR2 SQIVND (reference sequence). CDR3 amino acids: CASSIGRRDQPQHF. The CDR3 nucleotides read TGTGCCAGTAGTATAGGTCGGCGGGATCAGCCCCAGCATTTT. Based on the CDR3 plus reference TRBV19 and TRBJ1-5, the full variable domain is DGGITQSPKYLFRKEGQNVTLSCEQNLNHDAMYWYRQDPGQGLRLIYYSQIVNDFQKGDIAEGYSVSREKKESFPLTVTSAQKNPTAFYLCASSIGRRDQPQHFGDGTRLSIL.

The chain combines TRBV11-3 with TRBJ2-7, with 7 bases that match TRBD2. The CDR3 consists of 15 residues. V dropped 2 bases and J dropped 0; count of bases not matched to a gene: 4. Looked up from germline, CDR1 is SGHNT and CDR2 is YENEEA. CDR3 in amino acids: CASSLMAGVSYEQYF. CDR3 nucleotide sequence: TGTGCCAGCAGCTTAATGGCGGGGGTCTCCTACGAGCAGTACTTC.

The rearrangement joins TRBV19 to TRBJ1-6, with a possible D match to TRBD1 (6 bases). The V end was cut by 3 bases, the J end by 8 bases, with 11 bases between. In germline, CDR1 is LNHDA, CDR2 SQIVND (reference sequence). This CDR3 is 14 amino acids long. CDR3 in DNA: TGTGCCAGTAGTATTACCCACAGGGATTCACCCCTCCACTTT. Translated, it gives CASSITHRDSPLHF.

The chain is built from TRBV6-5 and TRBJ1-2; D may be TRBD1 (5 bases). The CDR3 sequence is 13 residues long. Germline V gives CDR1 MNHEY, CDR2 SVGAGI. Between the trimmed V and J ends, which lost 2 bases and 5 bases, there was a span of 9 bases. CDR3 region: CASSYRDFYGYTF. In DNA, the CDR3 is TGTGCCAGCAGTTACAGGGACTTTTATGGCTACACCTTC.

Written as DNA, the CDR3 is TGTGCCAGTAGTATCCCGGGACAGGGACAAGAGACCCAGTACTTC. This translates into CASSIPGQGQETQYF. V gene TRBV19 combines with J gene TRBJ2-5, with 9 bases matching TRBD1. CDR3 length: 15 residues. V trimming: 3 bases; J trimming: 2 bases; junction bases outside the gene matches: 4. Germline V gene lookup returns CDR1 LNHDA and CDR2 SQIVND (reference sequence).